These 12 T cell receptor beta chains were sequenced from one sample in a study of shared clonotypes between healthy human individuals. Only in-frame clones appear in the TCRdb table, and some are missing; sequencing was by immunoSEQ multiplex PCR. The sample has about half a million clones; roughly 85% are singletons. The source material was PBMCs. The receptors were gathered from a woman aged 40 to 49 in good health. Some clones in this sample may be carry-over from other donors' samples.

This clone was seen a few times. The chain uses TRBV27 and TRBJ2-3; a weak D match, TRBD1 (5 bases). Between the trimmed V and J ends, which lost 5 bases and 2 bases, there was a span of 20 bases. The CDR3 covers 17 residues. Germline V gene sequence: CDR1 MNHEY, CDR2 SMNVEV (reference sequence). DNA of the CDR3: TGTGCCAGCAGTCAAAAAAGGACACCCCTGACCACAGATACGCAGTATTTT. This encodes CASSQKRTPLTTDTQYF.

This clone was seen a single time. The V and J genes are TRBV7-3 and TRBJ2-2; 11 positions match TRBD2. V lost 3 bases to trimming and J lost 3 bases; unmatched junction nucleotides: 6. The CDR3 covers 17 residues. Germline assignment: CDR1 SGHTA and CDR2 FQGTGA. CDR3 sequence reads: CASSLYLAGGYTGELFF. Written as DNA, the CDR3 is TGTGCCAGCAGCTTGTATCTAGCGGGAGGCTACACCGGGGAGCTGTTTTTT.

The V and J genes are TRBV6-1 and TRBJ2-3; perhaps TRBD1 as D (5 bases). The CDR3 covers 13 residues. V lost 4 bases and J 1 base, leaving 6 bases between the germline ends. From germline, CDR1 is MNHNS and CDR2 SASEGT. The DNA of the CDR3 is TGTGCCAGCAGTGTCAGGGGCACAGATACGCAGTATTTT. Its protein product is CASSVRGTDTQYF.

The CDR3 bases are TGTGCCAGCAGCCCCTATAGCGGGAGGGGGGAGCTGTTTTTT. As protein: CASSPYSGRGELFF. This chain joins TRBV5-4 and TRBJ2-2; the match to TRBD2 covers 10 bases. Germline V CDR1 and CDR2: SGHNT, YYREEE (reference sequence). V shed 4 bases, J shed 8 bases, and the junction held 5 bases outside the gene matches. This CDR3 contains 14 residues.

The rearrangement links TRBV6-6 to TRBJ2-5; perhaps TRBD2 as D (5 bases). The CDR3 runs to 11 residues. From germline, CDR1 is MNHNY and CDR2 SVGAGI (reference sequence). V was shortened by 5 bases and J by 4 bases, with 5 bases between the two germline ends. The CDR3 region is CASSEGETQYF. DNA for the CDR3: TGTGCCAGCAGTGAGGGAGAGACCCAGTACTTC.

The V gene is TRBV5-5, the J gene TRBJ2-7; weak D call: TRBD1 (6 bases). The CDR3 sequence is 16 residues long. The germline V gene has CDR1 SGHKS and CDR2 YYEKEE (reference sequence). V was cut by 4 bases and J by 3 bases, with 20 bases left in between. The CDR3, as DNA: TGTGCCAGCAGCCCCGCCGCACAGGGTATGGTCTACGAGCAGTACTTC. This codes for CASSPAAQGMVYEQYF.

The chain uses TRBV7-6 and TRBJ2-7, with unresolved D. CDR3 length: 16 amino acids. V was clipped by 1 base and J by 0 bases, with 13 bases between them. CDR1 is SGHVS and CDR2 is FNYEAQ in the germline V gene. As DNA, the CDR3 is TGTGCCAGCAGCTTAGGACTCCCCTCCGGCTCCTACGAGCAGTACTTC. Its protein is CASSLGLPSGSYEQYF.

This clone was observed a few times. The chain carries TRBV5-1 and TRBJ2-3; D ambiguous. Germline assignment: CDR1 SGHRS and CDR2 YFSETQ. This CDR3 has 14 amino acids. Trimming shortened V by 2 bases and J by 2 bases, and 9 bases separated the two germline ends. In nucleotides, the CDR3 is TGCGCCAGCAGCTTCCAGTCCTTCACAGATACGCAGTATTTT. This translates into CASSFQSFTDTQYF.

The CDR3 DNA sequence: TGTGCCAGCAGTTCCGCGACAGGGTCCTACGAGCAGTACTTC. Protein product: CASSSATGSYEQYF. V is TRBV27 and J is TRBJ2-7; 7 nucleotides agree with TRBD1. J gave up 1 base and V 4 bases, and 4 bases lay outside the gene matches. This CDR3 is built from 14 residues. Germline lookup yields CDR1 MNHEY and CDR2 SMNVEV (reference sequence).

CDR3 in amino acids: CASSQGSEHNEQFF. The CDR3 DNA sequence: TGCGCCAGCAGCCAGGGTTCCGAACACAATGAGCAGTTCTTC. The chain is built from TRBV5-1 and TRBJ2-1, with a tentative D call TRBD1 (5 bases). The CDR3 consists of 14 residues. Per the germline V gene, CDR1 is SGHRS and CDR2 is YFSETQ. The V gene lost 4 bases and the J gene lost 5 bases, with 13 bases spanning the gap.

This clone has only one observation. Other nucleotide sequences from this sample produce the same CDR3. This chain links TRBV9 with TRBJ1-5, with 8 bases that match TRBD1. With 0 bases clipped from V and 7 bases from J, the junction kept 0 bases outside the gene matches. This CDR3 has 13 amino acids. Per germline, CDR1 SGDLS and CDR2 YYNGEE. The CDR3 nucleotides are TGTGCCAGCAGCGTAGGACAGGGGCAGCCCCAGCATTTT. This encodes CASSVGQGQPQHF.

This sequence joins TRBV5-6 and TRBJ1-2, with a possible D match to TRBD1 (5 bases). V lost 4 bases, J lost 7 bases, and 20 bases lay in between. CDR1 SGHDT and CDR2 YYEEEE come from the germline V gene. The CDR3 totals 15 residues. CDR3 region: CASSPMPGGTFGYTF. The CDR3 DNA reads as TGTGCCAGCAGCCCCATGCCGGGGGGGACTTTTGGCTACACCTTC.